The 28 T cell receptor beta chains below were found in one sample sequenced in a study of neurological immune-mediated disorders. TCRdb re-analysed the 5' RACE reads in MiXCR, keeping a single row per CDR3 protein. The repertoire holds fewer than 60,000 distinct CDR3 sequences, with 3.8% as singletons. Sequences were obtained from PBMCs. The source is a man aged 55-75 years with multiple sclerosis.

This clonotype was seen repeatedly, ten times or more. The V call is TRBV29-1, the J call TRBJ1-2; 9 bases match TRBD1. J lost 4 bases, V lost 2 bases, and 5 bases had no gene match. The CDR3 spans 14 residues. CDR1 is SQVTM and CDR2 is ANQGSEA in the germline V gene. The CDR3 region has the DNA TGCAGCGTTGAACGGACAGGGGAGATCTATGGCTACACCTTC. It yields the protein CSVERTGEIYGYTF.

This clonotype was seen ten or more times. The J gene is TRBJ2-3, the V gene TRBV27; D is ambiguous. V lost 4 bases and J 6 bases, leaving 17 bases between the germline ends. The CDR3 totals 15 residues. Germline CDR1 MNHEY, CDR2 SMNVEV (reference sequence). CDR3 nucleotide sequence: TGTGCCAGCAGTTCATTCGGGCTACGGGCGGATACGCAGTATTTT. It codes for CASSSFGLRADTQYF.

In its sample, this clonotype was seen many times. The CDR3 protein is CASSPIAGGYNEQFF. CDR3 nucleotide sequence: TGCGCCAGCAGCCCTATAGCGGGAGGGTACAATGAGCAGTTCTTC. The chain couples TRBV5-1 to TRBJ2-1; 11 bases fit TRBD2. Per the germline V gene, CDR1 is SGHRS and CDR2 is YFSETQ. V gave up 4 bases and J gave up 4 bases; unmatched junction bases: 4. This CDR3 has 15 amino acids.

The sample holds many counts of this clonotype. DNA of the CDR3: TGCGCCAGCAGCTCAACAACGACGGCCACAGATACGCAGTATTTT. This translates into CASSSTTTATDTQYF. The rearrangement uses TRBV5-1 and TRBJ2-3; D uncertain. From germline, CDR1 is SGHRS and CDR2 YFSETQ. Trimming took off 3 bases at V and 2 bases at J, with 13 bases between the two ends. This CDR3 comprises 15 residues.

This clonotype was picked up many times. The chain links TRBV6-1 to TRBJ1-2; no clear D gene. The V end was cut by 7 bases, the J end by 4 bases, with 13 bases between. The CDR3 is 13 residues long. CDR1 is MNHNS and CDR2 is SASEGT in the germline V gene. The CDR3 DNA reads TGTGCCAGCACCTACTCTCTTCGCTATGGCTACACCTTC. Translating it yields CASTYSLRYGYTF.

This clonotype has a count of ten or more. This chain connects TRBV7-9 to TRBJ1-3; D gene unclear. Between the trimmed V and J ends, which lost 3 bases and 0 bases, there was a span of 15 bases. CDR1 SEHNR and CDR2 FQNEAQ come from the germline V gene (reference sequence). This CDR3 has 17 amino acids. The CDR3, as DNA: TGTGCCAGCAGCTTGGGTGACCCGGGTCTCTCTGGAAACACCATATATTTT. It codes for CASSLGDPGLSGNTIYF.

This clonotype was seen at least ten times. CDR3 DNA sequence: TGTGCCAGCAGTTTAACGAACACTGAAGCTTTCTTT. It yields the protein CASSLTNTEAFF. V gene TRBV28 combines with J gene TRBJ1-1; D unresolved. The germline gives CDR1 MDHEN, CDR2 SYDVKM. This CDR3 is 12 amino acids long. V was pared by 2 bases and J by 1 base, with 2 bases between.

In this sample, this clonotype turned up many times. In DNA form, the CDR3 reads TGTGCCAGCAGCCAGACGACGGTTGGCTACACCTTC. It specifies CASSQTTVGYTF. V usage is TRBV7-9 and J usage is TRBJ1-2, with D hard to call. Germline loops: CDR1 SEHNR, CDR2 FQNEAQ (reference sequence). The CDR3 runs to 12 residues. Deletions cut 5 bases from V and 7 bases from J, with 11 bases between.

Only a few counts were recorded for this clonotype. The chain couples TRBV29-1 to TRBJ1-1; no definite D call. Germline V gene lookup returns CDR1 SQVTM and CDR2 ANQGSEA. The CDR3 spans 13 residues. Trimming shortened V by 4 bases and J by 4 bases, and 13 bases separated the two germline ends. This chain's CDR3 is CSVVGLSSTEAFF. The CDR3 DNA follows: TGCAGCGTTGTTGGGCTCTCGAGCACTGAAGCTTTCTTT.

This clonotype was counted many times. This chain links TRBV5-1 with TRBJ2-3; 7 bases fit TRBD1. The trim removed 3 bases at V and 1 base at J, leaving 5 bases unmatched. This CDR3 region has 15 residues. Looked up from germline, CDR1 is SGHRS and CDR2 is YFSETQ. CDR3 loop: CASSSDRAGTDTQYF. As DNA, the CDR3 is TGCGCCAGCAGCTCAGACAGGGCGGGCACAGATACGCAGTATTTT.

This clonotype was observed a few times. The chain employs TRBV13 and TRBJ2-7; D is possibly TRBD1 or TRBD2 (5 bases each). This CDR3 is built from 14 residues. V shed 3 bases and J shed 7 bases, with 16 bases lying between them. Germline assignment: CDR1 PRHDT and CDR2 FYEKMQ (reference sequence). The CDR3: CASSFRVIGEEQYF. The CDR3 nucleotides read TGTGCCAGCAGCTTCAGGGTGATCGGGGAAGAGCAGTACTTC.

This clonotype was detected many times. The genes are TRBV2 and TRBJ2-2; 11 bases align to TRBD2. The CDR3 is 15 amino acids. V lost 5 bases, J lost 6 bases, and 5 bases stayed unmatched. Germline V lookup: CDR1 SNHLY, CDR2 FYNNEI. CDR3 DNA: TGTGCCAGCAGTCCAACTAGCGGGAGTGCCGGGGAGCTGTTTTTT. Translation gives CASSPTSGSAGELFF.

In its sample, this clonotype was seen many times. V usage is TRBV6-5 and J usage is TRBJ2-1; TRBD2 might be the D (6 bases). The CDR3 totals 11 residues. Germline V CDR1 and CDR2: MNHEY, SVGAGI. V was trimmed by 8 bases and J by 12 bases, leaving 14 bases between them. The CDR3 DNA follows: TGTGCCAGCGGTTCGACGCGGGGGCAGTTCTTC. Protein: CASGSTRGQFF.

This clonotype has a count of ten or more. This chain joins TRBV5-1 and TRBJ2-7; 8 bases line up with TRBD2. The CDR3 consists of 14 residues. With V trimmed by 5 bases and J by 3 bases, 7 bases remained unmatched. CDR1 is SGHRS and CDR2 is YFSETQ in the germline V gene. In DNA form, the CDR3 reads TGCGCCAGCAGTTCCGGACTAGCAGTCTACGAGCAGTACTTC. Its translation: CASSSGLAVYEQYF. The whole variable domain, remainder taken from reference TRBV5-1 and TRBJ2-7, is KAGVTQTPRYLIKTRGQQVTLSCSPISGHRSVSWYQQTPGQGLQFLFEYFSETQRNKGNFPGRFSGRQFSNSRSEMNVSTLELGDSALYLCASSSGLAVYEQYFGPGTRLTVT.

The V gene is TRBV4-1, the J gene TRBJ1-2; the D is unclear. Germline V CDR1 and CDR2: MGHRA, YSYEKL. Trimming shortened V by 0 bases and J by 9 bases, and 11 bases separated the two germline ends. The CDR3 is made up of 13 amino acids. For the CDR3, the DNA is TGCGCCAGCAGCCAAGACTCCCTATGGAGCTACACCTTC. This sequence encodes CASSQDSLWSYTF.

This clonotype was observed many times. J is TRBJ2-1 and V is TRBV7-7; 12 positions agree with TRBD2. The trim removed 5 bases at V and 7 bases at J, leaving 12 bases unmatched. The CDR3 totals 17 residues. Germline V gives CDR1 SSHAT, CDR2 FNYEAQ (reference sequence). The chain's CDR3 is CASSPRLAGGLENEQFF. Here the CDR3 DNA reads TGTGCCAGCAGCCCACGGCTAGCGGGGGGGCTGGAGAATGAGCAGTTCTTC. Filled out from reference TRBV7-7 and TRBJ2-1, the complete variable domain reads GAGVSQSPRYKVTKRGQDVTLRCDPISSHATLYWYQQALGQGPEFLTYFNYEAQPDKSGLPSDRFSAERPEGSISTLTIQRTEQRDSAMYRCASSPRLAGGLENEQFFGPGTRLTVL.

This clonotype has only one observation. The chain has TRBV28 and TRBJ1-5; D not certain. The CDR3 is 12 residues long. Trimming removed 2 bases at V and 8 bases at J, with 7 bases between. Germline V lookup: CDR1 MDHEN, CDR2 SYDVKM. For the CDR3, the DNA is TGTGCCAGCAGTTTAGTCCTGGAGCCCCAGCATTTT. Translation: CASSLVLEPQHF.

This clonotype was observed a few times. The chain has TRBV29-1 and TRBJ2-5; D not certain. Trimming took off 6 bases at V and 5 bases at J, with 7 bases between the two ends. Germline CDR1 SQVTM, CDR2 ANQGSEA. CDR3 length: 10 residues. CDR3 nucleotides: TGCAGCGTAGCCGGGGAGACCCAGTACTTC. As protein: CSVAGETQYF.

This clonotype was counted at least ten times. The chain couples TRBV20-1 to TRBJ2-3; D is unresolved. The CDR3 runs to 10 residues. Germline V gives CDR1 DFQATT, CDR2 SNEGSKA (reference sequence). Trimming cost V 4 bases and J 2 bases, with 1 base left between them. CDR3: CSANTDTQYF. The CDR3 bases are TGCAGTGCTAACACAGATACGCAGTATTTT.

This clonotype was picked up many times. V is TRBV20-1 and J is TRBJ2-3; the match to TRBD1 covers 8 bases. Germline CDR1 reads DFQATT; CDR2 reads SNEGSKA (reference sequence). V dropped 5 bases and J dropped 6; count of bases not matched to a gene: 10. The CDR3 loop spans 14 amino acids. Written as DNA, the CDR3 is TGCAGTGCTCCGCGGATGCAGGGGGCTGATACGCAGTATTTT. Its protein product is CSAPRMQGADTQYF.

This clonotype was recorded at least ten times. A much larger clone differs by one base, so this may be a read error. This chain joins TRBV5-5 and TRBJ2-7, with D tentatively TRBD2 (5 bases). V lost 4 bases to trimming and J lost 0 bases, with 14 bases between them. The CDR3 is made up of 15 amino acids. Germline V gene data show CDR1 as SGHKS and CDR2 as YYEKEE (reference sequence). The CDR3 spells CASSIGAAVSYEQYV. DNA of the CDR3: TGTGCCAGCAGCATAGGAGCGGCCGTCTCCTACGAGCAGTACGTC.

This clonotype showed up many times. The chain links TRBV5-1 to TRBJ2-5; the D gene is possibly TRBD1 (6 bases). The CDR3 loop spans 16 amino acids. Germline CDR1 and CDR2: SGHRS and YFSETQ. The V and J ends lost 4 bases and 4 bases respectively, with 20 bases between them. CDR3 bases: TGCGCCAGCAGCGGGGCAGGAGCTCTCAGGGGAGAGACCCAGTACTTC. This sequence encodes CASSGAGALRGETQYF.

This clonotype was seen ten or more times. J is TRBJ1-6 and V is TRBV4-1; 7 bases fit TRBD1. This CDR3 has 15 amino acids. Germline V gene lookup returns CDR1 MGHRA and CDR2 YSYEKL. J gave up 8 bases and V 2 bases, and 6 bases lay outside the gene matches. The CDR3 here is CASSQMGTAYSPLHF. CDR3 DNA: TGCGCCAGCAGCCAAATGGGGACAGCATATTCACCCCTCCACTTT.

In its sample, this clonotype was seen many times. The chain employs TRBV7-8 and TRBJ2-3, with 11 bases aligning to TRBD1. The CDR3 loop spans 16 amino acids. V was clipped by 7 bases and J by 5 bases; unmatched bases: 11. Germline CDR1 and CDR2: SGHVS and FQNEAQ. The chain's CDR3 is CASTPGDRGWGDTQYF. The CDR3, as DNA: TGTGCCAGCACCCCCGGGGACAGGGGGTGGGGAGATACGCAGTATTTT.

This clonotype was seen ten or more times. The J gene is TRBJ2-1, the V gene TRBV9; 9 bases align to TRBD1. V gave up 4 bases and J gave up 9 bases; unmatched junction bases: 11. CDR3 length: 15 amino acids. The V gene's germline CDR1 is SGDLS and CDR2 YYNGEE. The DNA of the CDR3 is TGTGCCAGCAGCCCCGGGACAGGGTCTTCGGGTGAGCAGTTCTTC. It is translated as CASSPGTGSSGEQFF.

This clonotype has a count of ten or more. The rearrangement uses TRBV7-8 and TRBJ1-2, with TRBD1 matching over 9 bases. CDR1 is SGHVS, CDR2 FQNEAQ, per germline. Losses at the gene ends were 0 bases for V and 4 bases for J; bases not matched to a gene: 9. The CDR3 length is 17 residues. The CDR3 spells CASSLAVGTGSAYGYTF. The CDR3 bases are TGTGCCAGCAGCTTAGCGGTTGGGACAGGGTCCGCCTATGGCTACACCTTC.

Comment on this clonotype: The germline gene is not matched at one end of the junction; a read error may be the cause. This chain joins TRBV12-3 or TRBV12-4 and TRBJ1-3; D unclear. This CDR3 has 12 amino acids. CDR3 in amino acids: CDSSKTGNTIYF. CDR3 nucleotides: TGTGACAGCAGTAAAACTGGAAACACCATATATTTT.

This clonotype was found many times. The gene calls are TRBV5-1 and TRBJ1-1; D possibly corresponds to TRBD1 (5 bases). The V and J ends lost 4 bases and 3 bases respectively, with 16 bases between them. CDR1 SGHRS and CDR2 YFSETQ come from the germline V gene. The CDR3 runs 15 residues. The CDR3 bases are TGCGCCAGCAGCGCCCCCGGGACGGTCTACACTGAAGCTTTCTTT. This sequence encodes CASSAPGTVYTEAFF.